This T cell receptor (beta chain) appears in the sequencing data of a study of chemoradiotherapy in HPV16-positive cancers (dated 2022 in TCRdb). Looking at the study overall: Using functional T-cell assays on cells from two HPV16-positive patients, the researchers defined candidate HPV-specific T-cell clones and common TCR motifs. The study asked whether T-cell immunity against the HPV oncoproteins E6 and E7 changes during chemoradiotherapy and whether it affects survival. TCR repertoires from over 75 patients with HPV-related cancers were then used to track the candidate HPV-specific TCRs and motifs.

What the authors observed across the whole study: The functional definition of HPV-specific T cells was derived from only two HPV16-positive patients, and the survival association was reported for HPV16-positive patients. Expansion of candidate HPV-specific clones and E7-related TCR motifs was observed in the tumor microenvironment during treatment, whereas no such expansion was observed for non-HPV-specific T cells. Among HPV16-positive patients, expansion of HPV-responsive T cells during chemoradiotherapy was associated with better recurrence-free survival.

Repertoires were sampled repeatedly over the course of chemoradiotherapy so that clonal expansion in the tumor microenvironment could be followed. The library was obtained by the immunoSEQ multiplex PCR assay. TCRdb obtained this table from immuneACCESS and retained in-frame rearrangements with V and J assigned. These tables miss some clones; where compared with another copy, unresolved V genes account for less than half of the shortfall, and the remainder is unexplained. The table for this sample lists about 32,000 clones; around 88% of them were counted only once. Together, the top ten hold roughly 4.4% of the sample. The CDR1 and CDR2 encoded by the germline V gene (reference sequence) are SGHAT and FQDESV. V is clipped by 3 bases and J by 9 bases, and the sequence between their germline boundaries is 12 bases long. The CDR3 contains 13 residues, cysteine and phenylalanine counted. The DNA shown is the 39-base CDR3, in frame from base 1.

In regard to this clone: Its antigen is currently not known. No base-level quality is on record; no much larger clone is a single base apart.

The sequencing here drew on blood, taken from a patient who underwent chemoradiotherapy. The receptor was isolated from a human donor with HPV-associated anogenital cancer. Rearrangement joined TRBV11-1 to TRBJ2-1; tentative D gene TRBD1, with 5 bases matching. The CDR3 protein sequence reads: CASSLRQSSEQFF. The DNA reads as follows: TGTGCCAGCAGCTTGCGACAGTCTAGTGAGCAGTTCTTC.